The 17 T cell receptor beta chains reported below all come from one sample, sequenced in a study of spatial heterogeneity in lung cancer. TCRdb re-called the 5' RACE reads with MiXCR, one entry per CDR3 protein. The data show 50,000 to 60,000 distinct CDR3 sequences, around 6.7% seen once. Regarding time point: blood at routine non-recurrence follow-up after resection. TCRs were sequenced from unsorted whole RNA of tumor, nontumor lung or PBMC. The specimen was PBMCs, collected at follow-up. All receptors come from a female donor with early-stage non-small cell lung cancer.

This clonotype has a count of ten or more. The CDR3 nucleotides are TGTGCCAGCGTAAGGACACTAGCGGGGATCACAGATACGCAGTATTTT. Amino acids: CASVRTLAGITDTQYF. V is TRBV2 and J is TRBJ2-3, with TRBD2 matching 10 bases. Germline trimming cut 8 bases from V and 2 bases from J; bases unmatched to any gene: 10. CDR3 length: 16 residues. The germline CDR1 and CDR2 sequences are SNHLY and FYNNEI.

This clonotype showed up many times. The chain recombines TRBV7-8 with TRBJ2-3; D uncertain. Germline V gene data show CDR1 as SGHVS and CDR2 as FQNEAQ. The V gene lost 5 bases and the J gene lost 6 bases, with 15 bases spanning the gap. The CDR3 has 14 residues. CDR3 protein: CASSLLNEFDTQYF. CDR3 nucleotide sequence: TGTGCCAGCAGCCTCCTTAATGAGTTTGATACGCAGTATTTT.

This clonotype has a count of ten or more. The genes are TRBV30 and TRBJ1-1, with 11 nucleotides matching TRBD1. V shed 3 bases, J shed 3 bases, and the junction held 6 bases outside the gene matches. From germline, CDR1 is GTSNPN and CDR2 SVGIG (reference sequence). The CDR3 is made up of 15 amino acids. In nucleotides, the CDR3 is TGTGCCTGGAGCCGGTCGGGACAGGGGGACACTGAAGCTTTCTTT. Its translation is CAWSRSGQGDTEAFF. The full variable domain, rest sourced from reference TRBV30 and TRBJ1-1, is SQTIHQWPATLVQPVGSPLSLECTVEGTSNPNLYWYRQAAGRGLQLLFYSVGIGQISSEVPQNLSASRPQDRQFILSSKKLLLSDSGFYLCAWSRSGQGDTEAFFGQGTRLTVV.

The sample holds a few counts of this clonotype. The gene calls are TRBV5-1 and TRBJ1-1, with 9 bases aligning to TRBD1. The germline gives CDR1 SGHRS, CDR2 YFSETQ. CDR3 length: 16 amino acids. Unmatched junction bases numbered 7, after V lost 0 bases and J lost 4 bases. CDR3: CASSLAGQGNPTEAFF. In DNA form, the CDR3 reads TGCGCCAGCAGCTTGGCCGGACAGGGGAACCCCACTGAAGCTTTCTTT.

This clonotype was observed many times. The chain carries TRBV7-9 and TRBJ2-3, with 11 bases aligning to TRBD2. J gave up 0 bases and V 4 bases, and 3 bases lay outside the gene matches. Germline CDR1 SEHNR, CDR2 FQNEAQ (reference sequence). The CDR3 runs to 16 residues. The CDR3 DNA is TGTGCCAGCAGCTCCCGGACTAGCGGGAGCACAGATACGCAGTATTTT. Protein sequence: CASSSRTSGSTDTQYF.

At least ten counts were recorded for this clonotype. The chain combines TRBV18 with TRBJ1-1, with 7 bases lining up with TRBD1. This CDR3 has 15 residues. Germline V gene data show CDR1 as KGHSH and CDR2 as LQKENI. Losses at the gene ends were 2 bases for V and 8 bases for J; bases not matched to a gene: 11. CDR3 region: CASSPSGTEGAEAFF. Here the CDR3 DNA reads TGTGCCAGCTCACCAAGCGGGACAGAGGGCGCCGAAGCTTTCTTT.

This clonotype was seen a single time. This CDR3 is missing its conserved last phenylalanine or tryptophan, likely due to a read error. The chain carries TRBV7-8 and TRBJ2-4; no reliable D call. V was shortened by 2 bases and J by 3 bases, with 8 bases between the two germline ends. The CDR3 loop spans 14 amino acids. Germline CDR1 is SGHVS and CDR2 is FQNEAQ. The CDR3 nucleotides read TGTGCCAGCAGCTTAAGGAGCGACAAAAACATTCAGTACATC. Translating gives CASSLRSDKNIQYI.

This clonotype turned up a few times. As DNA, the CDR3 is TGTGCCTGGAGTGTAACCGCGCCCGAGCAGTACTTC. Amino acid sequence: CAWSVTAPEQYF. The genes are TRBV30 and TRBJ2-7; D is unresolved. Germline-derived CDR1 and CDR2 are GTSNPN and SVGIG (reference sequence). Deletions cut 0 bases from V and 6 bases from J, with 9 bases between. There are 12 residues in the CDR3.

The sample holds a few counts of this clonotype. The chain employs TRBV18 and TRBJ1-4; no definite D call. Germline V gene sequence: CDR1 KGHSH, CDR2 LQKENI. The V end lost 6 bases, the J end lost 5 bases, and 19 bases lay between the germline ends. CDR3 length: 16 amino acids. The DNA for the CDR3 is TGTGCCAGCTCCCTGTTCGACGGTGACATCAATGAAAAACTGTTTTTT. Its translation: CASSLFDGDINEKLFF.

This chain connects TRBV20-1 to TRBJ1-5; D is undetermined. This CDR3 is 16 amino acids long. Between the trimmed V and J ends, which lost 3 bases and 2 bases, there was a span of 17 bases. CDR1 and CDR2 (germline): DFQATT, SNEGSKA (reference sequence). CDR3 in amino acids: CSARGPEGWGNQPQHF. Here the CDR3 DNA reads TGCAGTGCTAGGGGCCCGGAGGGTTGGGGCAATCAGCCCCAGCATTTT.

CDR3 DNA: TGCGCCAGCAGCCAAGCGGAAAGGTCTGGGGCCAACGTCCTGACTTTC. Residues: CASSQAERSGANVLTF. The rearrangement joins TRBV4-1 to TRBJ2-6; D is unresolved. Trimming cost V 1 base and J 1 base, with 8 bases left between them. Germline loops: CDR1 MGHRA, CDR2 YSYEKL. The CDR3 consists of 16 residues.

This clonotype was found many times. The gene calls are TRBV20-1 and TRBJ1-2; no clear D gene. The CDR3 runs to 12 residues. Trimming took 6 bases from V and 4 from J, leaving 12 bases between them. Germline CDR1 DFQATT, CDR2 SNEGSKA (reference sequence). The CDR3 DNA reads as TGCAGTGCCGCCGAAACTTCCTATGGCTACACCTTC. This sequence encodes CSAAETSYGYTF.

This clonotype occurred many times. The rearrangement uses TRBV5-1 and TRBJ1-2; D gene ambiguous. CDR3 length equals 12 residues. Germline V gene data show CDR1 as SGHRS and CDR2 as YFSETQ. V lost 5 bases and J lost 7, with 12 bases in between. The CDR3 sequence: CASRKDQAGYTF. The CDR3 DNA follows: TGCGCCAGCAGAAAAGACCAAGCTGGCTACACCTTC.

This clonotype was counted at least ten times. The CDR3 bases are TGTGCCAGCAGCTTATCTTCCGGGCCCTATGGCTACACCTTC. Translated, it gives CASSLSSGPYGYTF. This chain uses TRBV7-8 with TRBJ1-2; D unresolved. V lost 2 bases, J lost 4 bases, and 11 bases lay in between. CDR1 and CDR2 (germline): SGHVS, FQNEAQ. The CDR3 is made up of 14 amino acids. Looking up the rest from reference TRBV7-8 and TRBJ1-2 gives the full variable domain: GAGVSQSPRYKVAKRGQDVALRCDPISGHVSLFWYQQALGQGPEFLTYFQNEAQLDKSGLPSDRFFAERPEGSVSTLKIQRTQQEDSAVYLCASSLSSGPYGYTFGSGTRLTVV.

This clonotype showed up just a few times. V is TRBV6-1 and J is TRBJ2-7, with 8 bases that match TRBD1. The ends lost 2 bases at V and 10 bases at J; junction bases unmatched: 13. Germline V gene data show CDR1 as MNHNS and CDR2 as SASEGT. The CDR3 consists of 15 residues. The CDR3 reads CASSESRQGLVGQYF. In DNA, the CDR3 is TGTGCCAGCAGTGAATCGAGACAGGGGTTAGTCGGTCAGTACTTC.

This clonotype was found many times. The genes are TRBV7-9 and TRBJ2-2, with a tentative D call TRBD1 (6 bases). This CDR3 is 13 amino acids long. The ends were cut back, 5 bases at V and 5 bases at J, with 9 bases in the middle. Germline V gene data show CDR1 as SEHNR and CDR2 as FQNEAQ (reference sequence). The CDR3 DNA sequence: TGTGCCAGCAGCCTCCAGGGGACCGGGGAGCTGTTTTTT. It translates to CASSLQGTGELFF.

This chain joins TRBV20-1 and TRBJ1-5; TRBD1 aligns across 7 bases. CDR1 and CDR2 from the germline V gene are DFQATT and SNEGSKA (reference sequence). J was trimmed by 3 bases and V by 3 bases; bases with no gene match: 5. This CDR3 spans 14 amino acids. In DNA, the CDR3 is TGCAGTGCTAGCCGGCAGGGGGACAATCAGCCCCAGCATTTT. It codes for CSASRQGDNQPQHF.